This T cell receptor (beta chain) was recorded in a study of Tregs in tolerant kidney transplant recipients. Clones were read by immunoSEQ multiplex PCR, and TCRdb kept only the in-frame ones, dropping some. The sample has roughly 5,700 clones. Trimming took 6 bases from V and 3 from J, leaving 6 bases between them. The CDR3 runs to 11 residues. CDR1 MNHEY and CDR2 SVGEGT come from the germline V gene. Regarding the study as a whole: Validation in larger populations is needed because few patients were studied. Nucleotide sequences could not be compared across some patients' samples due to primer changes.

Worth noting for this clone: Its target is unknown. The DNA ends 3 residues before the CDR3 does, and the rest of the CDR3 is filled in from the germline J gene.

Mixed chimerism was transient after nonmyeloablative marrow transplants from related graft donors. The source is a human patient who received a combined kidney and bone marrow transplant. The T cells may partly be graft donor cells. The chain employs TRBV6-2 or TRBV6-3 and TRBJ2-7; unclear D gene. The starting material was CD4+ T cells from blood (PBMCs), obtained less than 15 months after the transplant. CDR3 sequence reads: CASSLDYEQYF. The part of the CDR3 DNA that was read is TGTGCCAGCAGCTTAGACTACGAG.